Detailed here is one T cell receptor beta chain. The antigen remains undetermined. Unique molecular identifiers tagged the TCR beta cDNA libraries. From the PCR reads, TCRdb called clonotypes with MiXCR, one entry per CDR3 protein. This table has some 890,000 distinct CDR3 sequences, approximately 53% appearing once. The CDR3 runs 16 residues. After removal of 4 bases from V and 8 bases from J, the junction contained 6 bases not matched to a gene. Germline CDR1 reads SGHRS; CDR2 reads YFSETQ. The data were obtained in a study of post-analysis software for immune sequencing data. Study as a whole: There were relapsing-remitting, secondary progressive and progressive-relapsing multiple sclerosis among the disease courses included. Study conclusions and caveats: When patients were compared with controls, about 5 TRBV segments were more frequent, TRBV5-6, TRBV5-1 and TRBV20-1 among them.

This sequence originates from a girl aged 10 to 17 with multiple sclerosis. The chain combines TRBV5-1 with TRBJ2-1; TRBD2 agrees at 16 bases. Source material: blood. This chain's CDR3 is CASSPGTSGGADEQFF. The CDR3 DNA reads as TGCGCCAGCAGCCCCGGGACTAGCGGGGGGGCGGATGAGCAGTTCTTC.